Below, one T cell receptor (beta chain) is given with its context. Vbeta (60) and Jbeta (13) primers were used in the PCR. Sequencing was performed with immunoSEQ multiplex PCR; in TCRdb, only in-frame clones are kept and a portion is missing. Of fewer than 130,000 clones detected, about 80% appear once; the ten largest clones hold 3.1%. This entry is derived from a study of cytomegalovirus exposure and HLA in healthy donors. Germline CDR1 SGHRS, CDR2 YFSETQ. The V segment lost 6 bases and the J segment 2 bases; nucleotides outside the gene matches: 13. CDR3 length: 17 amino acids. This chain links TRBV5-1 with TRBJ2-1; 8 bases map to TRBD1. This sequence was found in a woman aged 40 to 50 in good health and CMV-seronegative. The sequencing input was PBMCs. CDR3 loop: CASTYLKGTGTYNEQFF. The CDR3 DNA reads TGCGCCAGCACGTATCTAAAGGGGACAGGCACCTACAATGAGCAGTTCTTC.